This record covers a single TCR beta chain. This record belongs to a study of blood T cell repertoires in COVID-19. Clones were read by immunoSEQ multiplex PCR, and TCRdb kept only the in-frame ones, dropping some. Found here are roughly 340,000 clones, over 75% of them singletons; the top ten hold approximately 1%. Cohort allocation depended upon clinical history that participants reported. The study counted Cohort 3 donors as recovered given two negative PCRs, clearance, or symptom resolution. J gave up 8 bases and V 5 bases, and 11 bases lay outside the gene matches. In germline, CDR1 is SGHVS, CDR2 FQNEAQ. The CDR3 runs to 15 residues.

This clonotype originated in a man aged 18 to 35 who had recovered from COVID-19. Sequencing was performed on PBMCs or T cells enriched from blood (not recorded which). The chain joins TRBV7-8 to TRBJ1-4, with 7 bases lining up with TRBD1. CDR3: CASSPDRALIEKLFF. Written as DNA, the CDR3 is TGTGCCAGCAGCCCCGACAGGGCCCTAATCGAAAAACTGTTTTTT.